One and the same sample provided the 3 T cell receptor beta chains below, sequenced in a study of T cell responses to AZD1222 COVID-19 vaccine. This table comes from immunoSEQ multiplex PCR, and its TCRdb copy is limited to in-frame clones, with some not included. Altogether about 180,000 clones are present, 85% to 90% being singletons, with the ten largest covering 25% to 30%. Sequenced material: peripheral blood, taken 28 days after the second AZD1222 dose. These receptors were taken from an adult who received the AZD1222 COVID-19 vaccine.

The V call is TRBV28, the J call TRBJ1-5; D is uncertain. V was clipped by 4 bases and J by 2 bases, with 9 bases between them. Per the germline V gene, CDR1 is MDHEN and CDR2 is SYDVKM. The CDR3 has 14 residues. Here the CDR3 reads CASSSGEGNQPQHF. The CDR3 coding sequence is TGTGCCAGCAGTTCCGGTGAGGGCAATCAGCCCCAGCATTTT.

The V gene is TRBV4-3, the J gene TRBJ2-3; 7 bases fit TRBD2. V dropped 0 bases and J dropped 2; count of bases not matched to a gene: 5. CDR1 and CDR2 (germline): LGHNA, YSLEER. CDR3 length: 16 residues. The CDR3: CASSQDYQRDTDTQYF. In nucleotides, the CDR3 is TGCGCCAGCAGCCAAGATTACCAGCGGGACACAGATACGCAGTATTTT.

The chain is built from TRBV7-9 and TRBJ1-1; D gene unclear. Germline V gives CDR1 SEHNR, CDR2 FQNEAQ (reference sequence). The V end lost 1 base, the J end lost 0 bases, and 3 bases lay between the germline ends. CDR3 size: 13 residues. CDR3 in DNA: TGTGCCAGCAGCTTAGGCATGAACACTGAAGCTTTCTTT. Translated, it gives CASSLGMNTEAFF.